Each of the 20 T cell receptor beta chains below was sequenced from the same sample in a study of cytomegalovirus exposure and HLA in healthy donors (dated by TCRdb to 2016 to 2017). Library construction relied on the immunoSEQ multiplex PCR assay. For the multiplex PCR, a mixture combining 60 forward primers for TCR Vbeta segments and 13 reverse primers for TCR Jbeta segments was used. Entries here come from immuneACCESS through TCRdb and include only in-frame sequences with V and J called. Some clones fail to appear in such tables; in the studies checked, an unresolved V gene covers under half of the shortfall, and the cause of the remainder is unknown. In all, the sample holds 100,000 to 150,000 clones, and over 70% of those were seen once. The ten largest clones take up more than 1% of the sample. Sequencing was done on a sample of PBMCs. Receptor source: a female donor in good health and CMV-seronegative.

The CDR3, as DNA: TGTGCCAGCAGCTTGGGGAAGGACAGGGCCTACGAGCAGTACTTC. The encoded protein is CASSLGKDRAYEQYF. The rearrangement links TRBV5-6 to TRBJ2-7; 8 nucleotides align to TRBD1. Germline V gene data show CDR1 as SGHDT and CDR2 as YYEEEE. Losses at the gene ends were 0 bases for V and 2 bases for J; bases not matched to a gene: 4. This CDR3 region has 15 residues.

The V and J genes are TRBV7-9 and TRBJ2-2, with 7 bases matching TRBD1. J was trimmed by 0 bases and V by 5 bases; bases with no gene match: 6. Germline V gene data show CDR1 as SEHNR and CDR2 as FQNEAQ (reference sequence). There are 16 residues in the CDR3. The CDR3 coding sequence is TGTGCCAGCAGCCCGGACAGGCGCCCGAACACCGGGGAGCTGTTTTTT. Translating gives CASSPDRRPNTGELFF.

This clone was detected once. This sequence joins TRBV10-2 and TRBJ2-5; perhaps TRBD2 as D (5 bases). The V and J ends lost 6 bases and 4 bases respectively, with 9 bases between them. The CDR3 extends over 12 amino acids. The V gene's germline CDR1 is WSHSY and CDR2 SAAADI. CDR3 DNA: TGCGCCAGCAGGCGCGGAGGAGAGACCCAGTACTTC. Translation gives CASRRGGETQYF.

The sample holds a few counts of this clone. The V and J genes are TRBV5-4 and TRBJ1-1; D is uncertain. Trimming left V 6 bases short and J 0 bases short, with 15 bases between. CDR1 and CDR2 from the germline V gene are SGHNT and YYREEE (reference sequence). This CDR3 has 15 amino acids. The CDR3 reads CASTARAGLNTEAFF. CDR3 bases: TGTGCCAGCACCGCCAGAGCGGGTCTGAACACTGAAGCTTTCTTT.

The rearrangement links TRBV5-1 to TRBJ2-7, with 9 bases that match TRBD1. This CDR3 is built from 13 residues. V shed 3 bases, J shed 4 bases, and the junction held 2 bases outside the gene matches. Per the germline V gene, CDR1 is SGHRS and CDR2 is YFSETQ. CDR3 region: CASSSGTGYEQYF. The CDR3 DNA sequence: TGCGCCAGCAGCTCCGGGACAGGGTACGAGCAGTACTTC.

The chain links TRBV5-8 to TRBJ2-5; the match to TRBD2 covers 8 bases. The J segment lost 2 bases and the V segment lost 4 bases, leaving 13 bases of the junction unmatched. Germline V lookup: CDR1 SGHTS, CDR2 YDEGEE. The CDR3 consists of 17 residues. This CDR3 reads CASSPGEVAGLQETQYF. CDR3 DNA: TGTGCCAGCAGCCCGGGAGAGGTAGCGGGGCTACAAGAGACCCAGTACTTC.

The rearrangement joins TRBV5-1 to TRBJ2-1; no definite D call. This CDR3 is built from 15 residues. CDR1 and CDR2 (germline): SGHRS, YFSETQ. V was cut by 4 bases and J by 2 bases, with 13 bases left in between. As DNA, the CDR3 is TGCGCCAGCAGCCCTGACACCCTACCCTACAATGAGCAGTTCTTC. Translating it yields CASSPDTLPYNEQFF.

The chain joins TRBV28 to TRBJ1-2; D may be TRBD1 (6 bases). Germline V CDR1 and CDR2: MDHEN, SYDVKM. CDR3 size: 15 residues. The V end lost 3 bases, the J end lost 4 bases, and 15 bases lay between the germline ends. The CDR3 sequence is CASSFLQGESYGYTF. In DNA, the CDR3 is TGTGCCAGCAGTTTCCTACAGGGAGAGAGCTATGGCTACACCTTC.

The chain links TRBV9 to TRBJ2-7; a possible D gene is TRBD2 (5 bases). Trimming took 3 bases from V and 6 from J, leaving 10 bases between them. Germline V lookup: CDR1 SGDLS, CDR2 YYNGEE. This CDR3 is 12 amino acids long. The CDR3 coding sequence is TGTGCCAGCAGCGCCGGACGGGGCGAGCAGTACTTC. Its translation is CASSAGRGEQYF.

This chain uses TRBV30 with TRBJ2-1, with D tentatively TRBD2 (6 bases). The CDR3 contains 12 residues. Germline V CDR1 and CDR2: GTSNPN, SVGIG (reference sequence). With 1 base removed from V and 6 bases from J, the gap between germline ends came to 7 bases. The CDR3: CAWSGLVNEQFF. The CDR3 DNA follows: TGTGCCTGGAGTGGACTAGTCAATGAGCAGTTCTTC.

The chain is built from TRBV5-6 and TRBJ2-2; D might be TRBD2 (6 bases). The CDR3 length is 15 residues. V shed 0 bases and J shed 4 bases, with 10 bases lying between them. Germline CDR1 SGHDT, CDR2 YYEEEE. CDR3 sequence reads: CASSLGRASTGELFF. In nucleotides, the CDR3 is TGTGCCAGCAGCTTGGGGAGGGCAAGCACCGGGGAGCTGTTTTTT.

The CDR3 reads CAWKGKRVNEQYF. The CDR3 nucleotides read TGTGCCTGGAAGGGCAAGCGGGTAAACGAGCAGTACTTC. The chain is built from TRBV30 and TRBJ2-7, with TRBD2 as a possible D gene (6 bases). CDR1 GTSNPN and CDR2 SVGIG come from the germline V gene (reference sequence). The CDR3 runs 13 residues. V was pared by 4 bases and J by 5 bases, with 15 bases between.

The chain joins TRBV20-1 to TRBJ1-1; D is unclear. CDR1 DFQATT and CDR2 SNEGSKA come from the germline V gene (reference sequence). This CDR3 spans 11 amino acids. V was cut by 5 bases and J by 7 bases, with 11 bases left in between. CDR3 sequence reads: CSAGREGEAFF. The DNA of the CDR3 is TGCAGTGCTGGCCGTGAGGGTGAAGCTTTCTTT.

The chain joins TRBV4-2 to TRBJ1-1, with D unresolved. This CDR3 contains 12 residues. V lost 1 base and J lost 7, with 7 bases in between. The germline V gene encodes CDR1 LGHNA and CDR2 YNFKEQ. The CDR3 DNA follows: TGTGCCAGCAGCCAAGTCCCCAGTGAAGCTTTCTTT. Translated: CASSQVPSEAFF.

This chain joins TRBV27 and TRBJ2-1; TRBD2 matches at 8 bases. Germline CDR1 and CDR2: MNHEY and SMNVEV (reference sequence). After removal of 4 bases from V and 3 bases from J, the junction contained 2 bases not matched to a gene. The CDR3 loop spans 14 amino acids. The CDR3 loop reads CASSSSGSYNEQFF. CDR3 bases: TGTGCCAGCAGTTCCAGCGGGAGCTACAATGAGCAGTTCTTC.

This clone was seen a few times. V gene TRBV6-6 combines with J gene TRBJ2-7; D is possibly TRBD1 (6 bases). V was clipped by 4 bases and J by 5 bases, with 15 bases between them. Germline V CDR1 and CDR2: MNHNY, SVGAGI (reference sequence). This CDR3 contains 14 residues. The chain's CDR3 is CASSSRTAGNEQYF. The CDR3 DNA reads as TGTGCCAGCAGTTCTAGGACAGCTGGTAACGAGCAGTACTTC.

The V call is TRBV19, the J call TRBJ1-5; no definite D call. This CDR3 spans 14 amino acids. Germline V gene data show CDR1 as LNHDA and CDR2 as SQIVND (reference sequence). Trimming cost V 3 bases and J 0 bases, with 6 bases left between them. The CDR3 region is CASSMWASNQPQHF. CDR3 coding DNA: TGTGCCAGTAGTATGTGGGCTAGCAATCAGCCCCAGCATTTT. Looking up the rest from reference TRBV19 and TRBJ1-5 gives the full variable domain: DGGITQSPKYLFRKEGQNVTLSCEQNLNHDAMYWYRQDPGQGLRLIYYSQIVNDFQKGDIAEGYSVSREKKESFPLTVTSAQKNPTAFYLCASSMWASNQPQHFGDGTRLSIL.

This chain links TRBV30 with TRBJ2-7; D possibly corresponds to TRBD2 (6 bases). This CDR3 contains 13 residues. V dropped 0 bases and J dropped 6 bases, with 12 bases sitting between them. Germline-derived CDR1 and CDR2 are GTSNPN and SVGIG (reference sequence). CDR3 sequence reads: CAWSVGGSSEQYF. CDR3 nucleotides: TGTGCCTGGAGTGTAGGAGGGAGTAGCGAGCAGTACTTC.

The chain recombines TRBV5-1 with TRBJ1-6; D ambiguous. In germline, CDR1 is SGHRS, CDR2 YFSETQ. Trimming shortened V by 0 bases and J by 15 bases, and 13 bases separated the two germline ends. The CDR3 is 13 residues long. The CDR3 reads CASSLDDRGLLHF. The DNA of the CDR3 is TGCGCCAGCAGCTTGGACGATCGAGGACTCCTCCACTTT.

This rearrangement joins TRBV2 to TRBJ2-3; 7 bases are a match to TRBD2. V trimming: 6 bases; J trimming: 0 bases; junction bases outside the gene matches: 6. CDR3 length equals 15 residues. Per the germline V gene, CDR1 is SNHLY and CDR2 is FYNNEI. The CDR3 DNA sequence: TGTGCCAGCAGGCTCAGCGGGACGAGCACAGATACGCAGTATTTT. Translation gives CASRLSGTSTDTQYF.